The rows below give T cell receptor beta chains drawn from one sample of a study of regulatory T cells in long-lasting Graves disease. MiXCR was run by TCRdb on the multiplex PCR reads, yielding one entry per CDR3 protein. The data show 650,000 to 700,000 distinct CDR3 sequences, about 32% seen once. The sequences come from peripheral blood mononuclear cells (PBMCs), collected when the disease was refractory, from a patient treated with antithyroid drugs. These receptors all come from a female donor with Graves disease. Both conserved end residues are part of each CDR3.

TRBV7-3	TRBJ1-1	CASSLMGRNTEAFF
TRBV27	TRBJ1-2	CASSLRPDNQHGYTF
TRBV5-5	TRBJ1-4	CASTPGALVATNEKLFF
TRBV2	TRBJ1-2	CASRARLGQVGNYGYTF
TRBV10-3	TRBJ2-5	CAIKGGAETQYF
TRBV27	TRBJ2-7	CANMRAGRACEQYF
TRBV28	TRBJ1-1	CASTLATEAFF
TRBV15	TRBJ2-7	CATSRDRGQGYEQYF
TRBV2	TRBJ2-7	CASSEAAGSSYEQYF
TRBV6-2/TRBV6-3	TRBJ2-6	CASSYGAGSGASVLTF
TRBV5-1	TRBJ1-1	CASSYGGVNEAFF
TRBV12-3/TRBV12-4	TRBJ2-5	CASSVETQYF
TRBV9	TRBJ1-1	CASSVAQWSTEAFF
TRBV3-1	TRBJ1-2	CASSFQGGNYGYTF
TRBV2	TRBJ1-4	CASRGDSNEKLFF
TRBV20-1	TRBJ2-5	CSVSRDRGQETQYF
TRBV6-1	TRBJ2-7	CASSAGTGFYEQYF
TRBV19	TRBJ1-1	CASRASSNTEAFF
TRBV6-1	TRBJ1-1	CASNAMKVNTEAFF
TRBV20-1	TRBJ2-5	CSARDPRPGAQETQYF
TRBV7-3	TRBJ2-2	CASSLDGELFF
TRBV6-5	TRBJ2-2	CASSYSRTSGINTGELFF
TRBV28	TRBJ1-4	CASSRDRGQDEKLFF
TRBV19	TRBJ2-7	CASSAQGAPREQYF
TRBV6-2/TRBV6-3	TRBJ1-1	CASSYSRELAEAFF
TRBV28	TRBJ1-2	CASLGRGANYGYTF
TRBV7-9	TRBJ1-2	CASSPSTGGNYGYTF
TRBV20-1	TRBJ1-1	CSATHWGMVLNTEAFF
TRBV3-1	TRBJ2-7	CASSQLRGAYEQYF
TRBV7-9	TRBJ2-7	CASSRSGGDLYEQYF
TRBV20-1	TRBJ2-7	CSASLGPYEQYF
TRBV11-2	TRBJ2-4	CASSSSGRTNIQYF
TRBV29-1	TRBJ1-4	CSVGTVEKLFF
TRBV24-1	TRBJ1-5	CATSRTGASNQPQHF
TRBV18	TRBJ1-1	CASSQRDRGQAFF
TRBV14	TRBJ1-1	CASSREAGDTEAFF
TRBV4-2	TRBJ1-1	CASSPEAGTNTEAFF
TRBV6-1	TRBJ2-7	CASSPAYEQYF
TRBV28	TRBJ1-5	CASSSAGTDNQPQHF
TRBV9	TRBJ1-1	CASSPRTGVITEAFF